A single sample is the source of the 32 T cell receptor beta chains below, sequenced in a study of vaccination and CD4 T cells after COVID-19 (dated by TCRdb to about 2022). Libraries were constructed by PCR. Sequencing was carried out with an Illumina iSeq 100. At the Johns Hopkins FTIC core, DNA from the cultured CD4+ T cells underwent TCR sequencing with the Oncomine TCR Beta short-read assay. The public reads were reanalyzed by TCRdb: fastp trimming at Q25, MiXCR alignment, in-frame beta chains only. Here each entry gathers all rows of one CDR3 protein and keeps the most common genes and DNA. This sample holds 14,000 to 15,000 distinct CDR3 sequences; 50% were observed only once. The top ten clones comprise roughly 27% of the sample. The antigens for these receptors are not known. Read against the paper, the sample's treatment or condition label means: approximately 9-day PBMC culture with coronavirus spike peptide pools or control peptides (ViraFEST assay).

The sequenced sample was cultured CD4+ T cells from blood, obtained after SARS-CoV-2 vaccination. These receptors were collected from a human donor with COVID-19.

The chain links TRBV6-2 or TRBV6-3 to TRBJ2-1; 8 nucleotides match TRBD2. CDR3 size: 16 residues. With 6 bases clipped from V and 4 bases from J, the junction kept 11 bases outside the gene matches. CDR1 is MNHEY and CDR2 is SVGEGT in the germline V gene. CDR3 sequence: CASSPITGGMYNEQFF. Written as DNA, the CDR3 is TGTGCCAGCAGCCCCATTACGGGGGGGATGTACAATGAGCAGTTCTTC.

The chain couples TRBV28 to TRBJ1-2; 7 bases are a match to TRBD1. The CDR3 runs 15 residues. Per the germline V gene, CDR1 is MDHEN and CDR2 is SYDVKM. Germline trimming cut 3 bases from V and 6 bases from J; bases unmatched to any gene: 10. The CDR3 loop reads CASSLQGVSGDGYTF. The CDR3 DNA sequence: TGTGCCAGCAGTTTGCAGGGGGTATCTGGGGATGGCTACACCTTC.

This clonotype came up a few times. The gene calls are TRBV10-1 and TRBJ2-7; 7 positions agree with TRBD1. V lost 3 bases to trimming and J lost 3 bases; unmatched junction nucleotides: 8. This CDR3 is 15 amino acids long. Per germline, CDR1 WNHNN and CDR2 SYGVQD (reference sequence). Here the CDR3 reads CASSDKRGHNYEQYF. As DNA, the CDR3 is TGCGCCAGCAGTGATAAGAGGGGGCACAACTACGAGCAGTACTTC.

The rearrangement joins TRBV12-3 or TRBV12-4 to TRBJ2-7; 7 nucleotides align to TRBD1. This CDR3 has 14 amino acids. After removal of 8 bases from V and 3 bases from J, the junction contained 10 bases not matched to a gene. CDR3 bases: TGTGCCAGCGGGCTCCGGGACAGTCACTACGAGCAGTACTTC. It is translated as CASGLRDSHYEQYF.

The chain combines TRBV7-2 with TRBJ2-1; D is ambiguous. V lost 1 base and J 10 bases, leaving 14 bases between the germline ends. Per germline, CDR1 SGHTA and CDR2 FQGNSA. The CDR3 extends over 14 amino acids. The CDR3 region has the DNA TGTGCCAGCAGCTTAGTGGCAGGCTGGGTAGAGCAGTTCTTC. It translates to CASSLVAGWVEQFF.

This clonotype was picked up a small number of times. The chain is built from TRBV6-1 and TRBJ2-7; tentatively, D is TRBD1 (6 bases). Germline CDR1 reads MNHNS; CDR2 reads SASEGT. The CDR3 extends over 15 amino acids. Trimming pared 5 bases from V and 1 base from J, leaving 15 bases between. CDR3 nucleotide sequence: TGTGCCAGCAGTCAGTCCGGGACAATTTCCTACGAGCAGTACTTC. This sequence encodes CASSQSGTISYEQYF.

This clonotype was seen only a few times. The chain joins TRBV6-5 to TRBJ2-3; TRBD2 aligns across 10 bases. The length of the CDR3 is 15 residues. Per germline, CDR1 MNHEY and CDR2 SVGAGI. V lost 4 bases, J lost 1 base, and 2 bases stayed unmatched. The CDR3 protein is CASSFLAGGTDTQYF. The CDR3 DNA follows: TGTGCCAGCAGTTTCCTAGCGGGGGGCACAGATACGCAGTATTTT.

This chain uses TRBV25-1 with TRBJ1-2; TRBD1 matches 8 bases. Germline-derived CDR1 and CDR2 are MGHDK and SYGVNS. The CDR3 extends over 12 amino acids. V was pared by 6 bases and J by 4 bases, with 1 base of the junction left unmatched. The CDR3 sequence is CASSQGAYGYTF. The CDR3 DNA follows: TGTGCCAGCAGCCAGGGGGCCTATGGCTACACCTTC.

Only a few counts were recorded for this clonotype. The gene calls are TRBV7-2 and TRBJ1-5; D is unresolved. Trimming shortened V by 2 bases and J by 6 bases, and 5 bases separated the two germline ends. CDR3 length: 12 amino acids. Germline CDR1 is SGHTA and CDR2 is FQGNSA. This chain's CDR3 is CASSLNGQPQHF. Here the CDR3 DNA reads TGTGCCAGCAGCTTAAACGGTCAGCCCCAGCATTTT.

This clonotype has a handful of counts. The chain links TRBV6-1 to TRBJ1-6; no reliable D call. The CDR3 consists of 13 residues. Trimming stripped 11 bases from V and 7 bases from J, with 15 bases between. Germline CDR1 is MNHNS and CDR2 is SASEGT. In DNA, the CDR3 is TGTGCCCTTACACGGTCACCCAATTCACCCCTCCACTTT. Translation: CALTRSPNSPLHF.

The V gene is TRBV6-1, the J gene TRBJ2-7, with D perhaps being TRBD1 or TRBD2 (5 bases each). The CDR3 covers 12 residues. Germline values: CDR1 MNHNS, CDR2 SASEGT. V lost 8 bases to trimming and J lost 1 base, with 9 bases between them. The CDR3 DNA is TGTGCCAGCCTTGGGGGTTCCTACGAGCAGTACTTC. This gives the protein CASLGGSYEQYF.

The CDR3: CASNLRGPPGANVLTF. CDR3 coding DNA: TGTGCCAGCAACCTCAGGGGGCCCCCTGGGGCCAACGTCCTGACTTTC. The chain combines TRBV7-2 with TRBJ2-6; 8 bases match TRBD1. Germline trimming cut 7 bases from V and 2 bases from J; bases unmatched to any gene: 7. Germline CDR1 reads SGHTA; CDR2 reads FQGNSA. The length of the CDR3 is 16 residues. The complete variable domain, with remaining parts taken from reference TRBV7-2 and TRBJ2-6, reads GAGVSQSPSNKVTEKGKDVELRCDPISGHTALYWYRQSLGQGLEFLIYFQGNSAPDKSGLPSDRFSAERTGGSVSTLTIQRTQQEDSAVYLCASNLRGPPGANVLTFGAGSRLTVL.

The chain combines TRBV6-5 with TRBJ1-1, with 11 positions matching TRBD1. The germline gives CDR1 MNHEY, CDR2 SVGAGI. The CDR3 extends over 16 amino acids. Unmatched junction bases numbered 7, after V lost 2 bases and J lost 5 bases. The CDR3 spells CASSYVGGQGATEAFF. In DNA, the CDR3 is TGTGCCAGCAGTTACGTCGGAGGACAGGGGGCTACTGAAGCTTTCTTT.

The V gene is TRBV9, the J gene TRBJ2-1, with 7 bases that match TRBD1. CDR1 and CDR2 (germline): SGDLS, YYNGEE. The CDR3 runs 15 residues. J was trimmed by 6 bases and V by 2 bases; bases with no gene match: 8. CDR3 protein: CASSVRQGAINEQFF. CDR3 nucleotide sequence: TGTGCCAGCAGCGTCCGACAGGGCGCGATCAATGAGCAGTTCTTC.

V and J are TRBV2 and TRBJ2-7, with D hard to call. The CDR3 spans 13 residues. Per the germline V gene, CDR1 is SNHLY and CDR2 is FYNNEI. The ends were cut back, 2 bases at V and 6 bases at J, with 11 bases in the middle. The CDR3 is CASSESAPTEQYF. As DNA, the CDR3 is TGTGCCAGCAGTGAATCAGCACCTACCGAGCAGTACTTC.

V is TRBV18 and J is TRBJ2-3; D might be TRBD2 (6 bases). The CDR3 extends over 14 amino acids. Germline CDR1 reads KGHSH; CDR2 reads LQKENI. Trimming pared 3 bases from V and 2 bases from J, leaving 9 bases between. Here the CDR3 reads CASSPGGLTDTQYF. DNA of the CDR3: TGTGCCAGCTCACCGGGGGGACTCACAGATACGCAGTATTTT. The variable domain in full, with the rest retrieved from reference TRBV18 and TRBJ2-3, is NAGVMQNPRHLVRRRGQEARLRCSPMKGHSHVYWYRQLPEEGLKFMVYLQKENIIDESGMPKERFSAEFPKEGPSILRIQQVVRGDSAAYFCASSPGGLTDTQYFGPGTRLTVL.

This clonotype was seen more than once but under ten times. The chain recombines TRBV2 with TRBJ1-6; 7 bases line up with TRBD1. V was clipped by 6 bases and J by 0 bases; unmatched bases: 2. CDR3 size: 15 residues. Germline CDR1 SNHLY, CDR2 FYNNEI. The CDR3 DNA reads TGTGCCAGCAGGGGGACAGTCTCCTATAATTCACCCCTCCACTTT. Its translation: CASRGTVSYNSPLHF.

The table lists this clonotype with a few counts. The rearrangement links TRBV6-1 to TRBJ1-5; D may be TRBD1 (6 bases). V gave up 5 bases and J gave up 0 bases, with 11 bases separating them. Germline V gene sequence: CDR1 MNHNS, CDR2 SASEGT. This CDR3 region has 15 residues. The CDR3 coding sequence is TGTGCCAGCAGTCCCACAGGGACTAGCAATCAGCCCCAGCATTTT. Translating it yields CASSPTGTSNQPQHF.

V is TRBV6-2 or TRBV6-3 and J is TRBJ1-2; 7 bases line up with TRBD1. The germline V gene encodes CDR1 MNHEY and CDR2 SVGEGT. This CDR3 is built from 15 residues. Unmatched junction bases numbered 11, after V lost 6 bases and J lost 4 bases. CDR3 DNA: TGTGCCAGCAGGCTACCATTGACAGGGATCTATGGCTACACCTTC. Protein: CASRLPLTGIYGYTF.

This clonotype was seen more than once but under ten times. J is TRBJ1-1 and V is TRBV6-1; tentatively, D is TRBD1 (5 bases). Germline CDR1 MNHNS, CDR2 SASEGT. The CDR3 loop spans 14 amino acids. V dropped 4 bases and J dropped 1 base, with 10 bases sitting between them. The CDR3 reads CASSAWDGNTEAFF. The CDR3 DNA reads TGTGCCAGCAGTGCTTGGGACGGGAACACTGAAGCTTTCTTT.

The V call is TRBV5-4, the J call TRBJ2-7, with 9 nucleotides matching TRBD1. The CDR3 runs to 17 residues. V dropped 4 bases and J dropped 4; count of bases not matched to a gene: 15. Germline-derived CDR1 and CDR2 are SGHNT and YYREEE (reference sequence). This chain's CDR3 is CASSRGQGSVLGYEQYF. CDR3 bases: TGTGCCAGCAGCCGTGGACAGGGGTCGGTTTTAGGTTACGAGCAGTACTTC.

This clonotype was counted once. V and J are TRBV5-6 and TRBJ2-7; D is ambiguous. This CDR3 has 13 amino acids. V was clipped by 1 base and J by 3 bases, with 8 bases between them. Germline V gene sequence: CDR1 SGHDT, CDR2 YYEEEE. CDR3: CASSLFKGYEQYF. CDR3 sequence (DNA): TGTGCCAGCAGCTTGTTCAAGGGCTACGAGCAGTACTTC.

This clonotype has only a few counts. J is TRBJ2-7 and V is TRBV6-2 or TRBV6-3; 7 bases match TRBD1. The length of the CDR3 is 17 residues. V lost 2 bases and J lost 2; bases outside the gene matches: 12. Germline loops: CDR1 MNHEY, CDR2 SVGEGT. The CDR3 loop is CASSYPATGRRTYEQYF. In nucleotides, the CDR3 is TGTGCCAGCAGTTACCCCGCGACAGGGCGCCGTACCTACGAGCAGTACTTC.

This sequence joins TRBV20-1 and TRBJ1-3; no clear D gene. Trimming cost V 0 bases and J 4 bases, with 7 bases left between them. Germline values: CDR1 DFQATT, CDR2 SNEGSKA (reference sequence). The CDR3 is 13 residues long. CDR3 in amino acids: CSARDPRGNTIYF. The CDR3 DNA is TGCAGTGCTAGAGATCCGAGAGGAAACACCATATATTTT.

The chain is built from TRBV20-1 and TRBJ2-2; no reliable D call. CDR1 and CDR2 from the germline V gene are DFQATT and SNEGSKA (reference sequence). The CDR3 contains 12 residues. Trimming left V 2 bases short and J 5 bases short, with 6 bases between. CDR3 sequence reads: CSARSGTGELFF. The CDR3 DNA is TGCAGTGCTAGAAGTGGAACCGGGGAGCTGTTTTTT.

This clonotype was detected only a few times. The chain links TRBV6-2 or TRBV6-3 to TRBJ1-5, with 8 bases aligning to TRBD1. The CDR3 covers 14 residues. Per germline, CDR1 MNHEY and CDR2 SVGEGT. Losses at the gene ends were 4 bases for V and 6 bases for J; bases not matched to a gene: 5. The CDR3 bases are TGTGCCAGCAGTTGGACAGGGTCGACTCAGCCCCAGCATTTT. Translating gives CASSWTGSTQPQHF.

The genes are TRBV20-1 and TRBJ2-2; the D is unclear. Per the germline V gene, CDR1 is DFQATT and CDR2 is SNEGSKA (reference sequence). V lost 0 bases and J lost 4, with 12 bases in between. This CDR3 is 15 amino acids long. The CDR3 DNA reads TGCAGTGCTAGAGATGTGGTTTTGAGCACCGGGGAGCTGTTTTTT. Encoded protein: CSARDVVLSTGELFF.

The CDR3 sequence is CAWSVQGGLDEQFF. CDR3 nucleotides: TGTGCCTGGAGTGTTCAGGGGGGCTTGGATGAGCAGTTCTTC. The chain has TRBV30 and TRBJ2-1, with D perhaps TRBD1 (7 bases). Trimming removed 0 bases at V and 8 bases at J, with 14 bases between. This CDR3 is 14 amino acids long. Germline CDR1 is GTSNPN and CDR2 is SVGIG (reference sequence).

The chain combines TRBV6-1 with TRBJ1-3, with D possibly being TRBD1 (6 bases). Germline CDR1 MNHNS, CDR2 SASEGT. This CDR3 contains 15 residues. Trimming cost V 6 bases and J 4 bases, with 16 bases left between them. This CDR3 reads CASRAQGPSGNTIYF. Written as DNA, the CDR3 is TGTGCCAGCAGAGCACAGGGACCCTCCGGAAACACCATATATTTT.

The chain couples TRBV27 to TRBJ1-3; 11 nucleotides agree with TRBD1. V dropped 5 bases and J dropped 0; count of bases not matched to a gene: 6. Germline values: CDR1 MNHEY, CDR2 SMNVEV (reference sequence). The CDR3 is 17 amino acids. DNA of the CDR3: TGTGCCAGCAGTCCAGGGACAGGGGGATACTCTGGAAACACCATATATTTT. It yields the protein CASSPGTGGYSGNTIYF.

This clonotype was recorded a few times. The V gene is TRBV6-1, the J gene TRBJ1-1; 10 nucleotides match TRBD1. The junction had 4 bases not matched to a gene; V was cut back by 8 bases and J by 4 bases. The germline CDR1 and CDR2 sequences are MNHNS and SASEGT. CDR3 length: 13 amino acids. The CDR3 nucleotides read TGTGCCAGCCACTGGACAGGGGGCACTGAAGCTTTCTTT. Translation: CASHWTGGTEAFF.

The table lists this clonotype with a few counts. This chain joins TRBV27 and TRBJ1-2; D call uncertain. V was cut by 6 bases and J by 1 base, with 9 bases left in between. Germline V gives CDR1 MNHEY, CDR2 SMNVEV (reference sequence). This CDR3 contains 13 residues. This chain's CDR3 is CASSRRFNYGYTF. In DNA form, the CDR3 reads TGTGCCAGCAGCCGACGGTTTAACTATGGCTACACCTTC.